These 20 T cell receptor beta chains came from one sample sequenced in a study of HIV-infected children after antiretroviral therapy interruption. The TCR library was built from RNA with a 3' RACE protocol and unique molecular identifiers. MiXCR, run by TCRdb on the 3' RACE reads, gives a single entry per CDR3 protein. The table has some 51,000 distinct CDR3 sequences, more than 3.5% seen once; the top ten hold 0.55% to 0.85%. Treatment in this sample: PENTA 11 planned treatment interruption arm or continuous ART arm. This sample comprised CD45RA+ CD4+ T cells from PBMCs, pooled from several time points, obtained from a donor given antiretroviral therapy, either interrupted or continuous. The subset here: naive CD4+ CD45RA+ CD45RO- T cells. The receptors shown here come from a pool of human donors with HIV.

This clonotype was detected ten times or more. The CDR3 DNA is TGTGCCAGCACCCCCCAGGGGGATACGCAGTATTTT. Translation gives CASTPQGDTQYF. The J gene is TRBJ2-3, the V gene TRBV7-9; TRBD1 might be the D (6 bases). V lost 7 bases and J 6 bases, leaving 11 bases between the germline ends. Germline V gene data show CDR1 as SEHNR and CDR2 as FQNEAQ (reference sequence). This CDR3 region has 12 residues.

This clonotype was detected ten times or more. The chain couples TRBV7-9 to TRBJ2-1; 9 positions match TRBD1. The trim removed 10 bases at V and 7 bases at J, leaving 23 bases unmatched. The CDR3 is 18 residues long. Germline V gene lookup returns CDR1 SEHNR and CDR2 FQNEAQ (reference sequence). The CDR3: CAIASGVSTGQGWNEQFF. DNA for the CDR3: TGTGCCATCGCATCGGGCGTATCAACGGGACAGGGATGGAATGAGCAGTTCTTC.

This clonotype came up many times. The chain is built from TRBV12-3 or TRBV12-4 and TRBJ1-6; D is perhaps TRBD1 (5 bases). The CDR3 consists of 14 residues. The germline V and J ends were trimmed by 1 base and 10 bases, with 11 bases remaining between them. The CDR3 sequence is CASSLGGAQSPLHF. The CDR3, as DNA: TGTGCCAGCAGTTTAGGAGGGGCGCAATCACCCCTCCACTTT.

The V gene is TRBV7-9, the J gene TRBJ2-7, with D possibly being TRBD1 or TRBD2 (6 bases each). This CDR3 spans 16 amino acids. Germline CDR1 is SEHNR and CDR2 is FQNEAQ (reference sequence). Trimming took off 2 bases at V and 0 bases at J, with 14 bases between the two ends. The CDR3 here is CASSLSSGGLSYEQYF. CDR3 nucleotide sequence: TGTGCCAGCAGCTTATCTTCCGGGGGCCTCTCCTACGAGCAGTACTTC.

In this sample, this clonotype turned up a few times. This chain joins TRBV2 and TRBJ1-1, with TRBD1 matching 7 bases. The CDR3 runs to 12 residues. Germline V gene data show CDR1 as SNHLY and CDR2 as FYNNEI. V was clipped by 6 bases and J by 7 bases; unmatched bases: 5. CDR3 nucleotide sequence: TGTGCCAGCAGGGATGACAGGGTTGAAGCTTTCTTT. Its translation: CASRDDRVEAFF.

This clonotype was seen repeatedly, ten times or more. J is TRBJ1-1 and V is TRBV21-1; the D segment call TRBD1 is taken from the table without a DNA check. TRBV21-1 is noted as a pseudogene. CDR3 length: 15 amino acids. CDR3 nucleotides: TGTGCCAGCAGCACCGGGACAGGGCGTGACACTGAAGCTTTCTTT. Residues: CASSTGTGRDTEAFF.

This chain uses TRBV6-6 with TRBJ1-4, with D unclear. Trimming shortened V by 2 bases and J by 7 bases, and 11 bases separated the two germline ends. The germline V gene encodes CDR1 MNHNY and CDR2 SVGAGI (reference sequence). This CDR3 spans 14 amino acids. The CDR3 spells CASSYPGLSEKLFF. The CDR3 nucleotides are TGTGCCAGCAGTTACCCTGGACTAAGTGAAAAACTGTTTTTT.

This clonotype was recorded many times. The V and J genes are TRBV29-1 and TRBJ2-2; 10 bases agree with TRBD2. CDR3 length: 14 residues. After removal of 6 bases from V and 1 base from J, the junction contained 2 bases not matched to a gene. Germline-derived CDR1 and CDR2 are SQVTM and ANQGSEA. CDR3 nucleotide sequence: TGCAGCGTCCGGACTAGCGGGAACACCGGGGAGCTGTTTTTT. It specifies CSVRTSGNTGELFF.

This clonotype was picked up a small number of times. The chain joins TRBV12-3 or TRBV12-4 to TRBJ2-7, with D tentatively TRBD1 (5 bases). V lost 1 base to trimming and J lost 0 bases, with 7 bases between them. The CDR3 sequence is 14 residues long. The CDR3 sequence: CASSLGTLSYEQYF. The CDR3 region has the DNA TGTGCCAGCAGTTTAGGGACACTCTCCTACGAGCAGTACTTC.

This clonotype was seen many times. The gene calls are TRBV5-1 and TRBJ2-1; TRBD2 matches at 10 bases. Germline CDR1 and CDR2: SGHRS and YFSETQ. This CDR3 region has 15 residues. V gave up 3 bases and J gave up 5 bases; unmatched junction bases: 5. The DNA for the CDR3 is TGCGCCAGCAGCTCCAGCGGGGGGGCACACAATGAGCAGTTCTTC. It codes for CASSSSGGAHNEQFF.

Only a few counts were recorded for this clonotype. V is TRBV10-3 and J is TRBJ2-1, with 7 bases that match TRBD1. V dropped 7 bases and J dropped 4; count of bases not matched to a gene: 13. The CDR3 has 16 amino acids. Germline loops: CDR1 ENHRY, CDR2 SYGVKD. Here the CDR3 reads CAIKSTGASFYNEQFF. CDR3 coding DNA: TGTGCCATCAAGAGCACAGGGGCTTCATTTTACAATGAGCAGTTCTTC.

This clonotype showed up many times. The genes are TRBV6-2 or TRBV6-3 and TRBJ1-1, with D possibly being TRBD1 (6 bases). The CDR3 has 17 amino acids. From germline, CDR1 is MNHEY and CDR2 SVGEGT. V lost 0 bases, J lost 1 base, and 15 bases lay in between. Here the CDR3 reads CASSYSSQGSQNTEAFF. DNA for the CDR3: TGTGCCAGCAGTTACTCGTCCCAGGGGTCACAGAACACTGAAGCTTTCTTT.

This clonotype was seen ten or more times. The genes are TRBV14 and TRBJ1-2; D unresolved. Germline lookup yields CDR1 SGHDN and CDR2 FVKESK. The V gene lost 1 base and the J gene lost 4 bases, with 10 bases spanning the gap. The CDR3 covers 14 residues. The CDR3 region is CASSQVGGAYGYTF. For the CDR3, the DNA is TGTGCCAGCAGCCAAGTCGGCGGAGCCTATGGCTACACCTTC.

This clonotype was seen repeatedly, ten times or more. J is TRBJ1-5 and V is TRBV28; a weak D match, TRBD1 (5 bases). The germline V gene has CDR1 MDHEN and CDR2 SYDVKM. This CDR3 has 13 residues. Between the trimmed V and J ends, which lost 3 bases and 7 bases, there was a span of 10 bases. CDR3 in amino acids: CASSLRAGQPQHF. The DNA of the CDR3 is TGTGCCAGCAGTTTGAGGGCAGGGCAGCCCCAGCATTTT.

The table lists this clonotype with many counts. J is TRBJ1-5 and V is TRBV12-3 or TRBV12-4; 9 nucleotides match TRBD1. V was pared by 2 bases and J by 4 bases, with 9 bases of the junction left unmatched. The CDR3 consists of 17 residues. Here the CDR3 reads CASSLNFPGQGNQPQHF. The CDR3 coding sequence is TGTGCCAGCAGTTTAAACTTCCCGGGACAGGGTAATCAGCCCCAGCATTTT.

This clonotype was observed at least ten times. The chain carries TRBV29-1 and TRBJ2-7; D tentatively reads TRBD1 or TRBD2 (6 bases each). This CDR3 region has 14 residues. The V gene's germline CDR1 is SQVTM and CDR2 ANQGSEA. Trimming cost V 3 bases and J 0 bases, with 12 bases left between them. CDR3 sequence reads: CSVEGWGASYEQYF. The DNA for the CDR3 is TGCAGCGTTGAGGGGTGGGGGGCCTCCTACGAGCAGTACTTC.

This clonotype was counted many times. The chain recombines TRBV7-2 with TRBJ2-5; no clear D gene. Germline V gene lookup returns CDR1 SGHTA and CDR2 FQGNSA. Between the trimmed V and J ends, which lost 1 base and 2 bases, there was a span of 5 bases. The CDR3 runs 13 residues. The CDR3 DNA follows: TGTGCCAGCAGCTTAGGACCTCAAGAGACCCAGTACTTC. It yields the protein CASSLGPQETQYF.

This clonotype was found many times. The chain is built from TRBV7-8 and TRBJ2-4; 11 bases match TRBD2. This CDR3 has 16 amino acids. V was clipped by 5 bases and J by 7 bases; unmatched bases: 10. Looked up from germline, CDR1 is SGHVS and CDR2 is FQNEAQ. CDR3 sequence (DNA): TGTGCCAGCAGCGGAGTAGCGGGGGGGCCGGCGAACATTCAGTACTTC. It yields the protein CASSGVAGGPANIQYF.

This clonotype appeared a few times. The rearrangement joins TRBV12-3 or TRBV12-4 to TRBJ2-4, with a possible D match to TRBD2 (7 bases). Trimming took off 3 bases at V and 1 base at J, with 13 bases between the two ends. CDR3 length: 16 residues. The CDR3 here is CASSFGGALAKNIQYF. In DNA, the CDR3 is TGTGCCAGCAGTTTTGGGGGGGCATTGGCCAAAAACATTCAGTACTTC.

This clonotype was seen repeatedly, ten times or more. The chain recombines TRBV6-1 with TRBJ2-7; 9 bases align to TRBD1. Trimming took 6 bases from V and 4 from J; bases not matched to a gene: 13. The CDR3 contains 16 residues. Germline loops: CDR1 MNHNS, CDR2 SASEGT. In DNA, the CDR3 is TGTGCCAGCAGCGCGGACCGGGACAGGGCCTTTTACGAGCAGTACTTC. Translated: CASSADRDRAFYEQYF.